The 14 T cell receptor beta chains in this list originate from one sample, sequenced in a study of blood T cell repertoires in COVID-19 (dated by TCRdb to 2020 to 2022). The library came from the immunoSEQ multiplex PCR assay. In its TCRdb copy, this immuneACCESS table keeps in-frame sequences only and misses some clones. Where compared with another copy, unresolved V genes explain less than half of these, and the others have no known cause. This sample is represented by a few hundred thousand clones; roughly 86% of them were singletons. Approximately 7.8% of the sample is in the top ten clones. Specimen: peripheral blood. These receptors were obtained from a woman in her 50s who had recovered from COVID-19.

The chain carries TRBV7-9 and TRBJ1-4; 9 bases line up with TRBD1. The CDR3 covers 16 residues. J gave up 10 bases and V 5 bases, and 14 bases lay outside the gene matches. In germline, CDR1 is SEHNR, CDR2 FQNEAQ (reference sequence). DNA of the CDR3: TGTGCCAGCAGCCTACCCCCGGGACAGGGAATTGGAAAACTGTTTTTT. Residues: CASSLPPGQGIGKLFF.

The chain employs TRBV9 and TRBJ1-1; 7 bases are shared with TRBD1. Per the germline V gene, CDR1 is SGDLS and CDR2 is YYNGEE. J lost 1 base, V lost 2 bases, and 2 bases had no gene match. The CDR3 runs to 14 residues. This chain's CDR3 is CASSVRTGNTEAFF. The CDR3, as DNA: TGTGCCAGCAGCGTGCGGACAGGGAACACTGAAGCTTTCTTT.

This chain uses TRBV28 with TRBJ2-7; 11 bases fit TRBD1. The CDR3 contains 15 residues. Germline assignment: CDR1 MDHEN and CDR2 SYDVKM. J gave up 2 bases and V 10 bases, and 10 bases lay outside the gene matches. Here the CDR3 reads CATVSVGQGAYEQYF. The CDR3 bases are TGTGCCACCGTGTCGGTGGGACAGGGGGCCTACGAGCAGTACTTC.

The chain joins TRBV7-3 to TRBJ2-1; the match to TRBD1 covers 8 bases. Trimming cost V 5 bases and J 6 bases; bases outside gene matches: 3. CDR1 is SGHTA and CDR2 is FQGTGA in the germline V gene. The CDR3 is 13 amino acids. CDR3 sequence: CASSQGALNEQFF. CDR3 in DNA: TGTGCCAGCAGCCAGGGGGCTCTCAATGAGCAGTTCTTC.

The CDR3 coding sequence is TGTGCCAGCAGTTGGGAGGGGGAGACCCAGTACTTC. Protein: CASSWEGETQYF. This sequence joins TRBV12-3 or TRBV12-4 and TRBJ2-5, with 7 nucleotides matching TRBD2. The CDR3 loop spans 12 amino acids. Trimming cost V 4 bases and J 5 bases; bases outside gene matches: 1.

The V gene is TRBV5-1, the J gene TRBJ2-7; perhaps TRBD1 as D (6 bases). V was trimmed by 4 bases and J by 2 bases, leaving 13 bases between them. In germline, CDR1 is SGHRS, CDR2 YFSETQ. The CDR3 is 14 amino acids. The CDR3: CASSQQGNPYEQYF. CDR3 sequence (DNA): TGCGCCAGCAGCCAACAGGGAAACCCCTACGAGCAGTACTTC.

The gene calls are TRBV6-5 and TRBJ2-3; a possible D gene is TRBD2 (6 bases). This CDR3 contains 15 residues. Trimming shortened V by 4 bases and J by 1 base, and 12 bases separated the two germline ends. Per the germline V gene, CDR1 is MNHEY and CDR2 is SVGAGI. The CDR3: CASSSLWGGTDTQYF. Here the CDR3 DNA reads TGTGCCAGCAGTTCCCTCTGGGGGGGCACAGATACGCAGTATTTT.

This chain connects TRBV5-4 to TRBJ2-7; tentative D call: TRBD2 (6 bases). Germline CDR1 is SGHNT and CDR2 is YYREEE (reference sequence). V was trimmed by 4 bases and J by 1 base, leaving 24 bases between them. The CDR3 spans 18 residues. In DNA, the CDR3 is TGTGCCAGCAGCGACAAGGGCAGAGGAGGGACTCCATCCTACGAGCAGTACTTC. This sequence encodes CASSDKGRGGTPSYEQYF.

The V gene is TRBV9, the J gene TRBJ2-6; perhaps TRBD1 as D (6 bases). The germline V gene has CDR1 SGDLS and CDR2 YYNGEE. With 2 bases removed from V and 0 bases from J, the gap between germline ends came to 12 bases. CDR3 length: 17 amino acids. This CDR3 reads CASSVRGTNSGANVLTF. The CDR3 bases are TGTGCCAGCAGCGTCAGGGGCACTAACTCTGGGGCCAACGTCCTGACTTTC.

This chain connects TRBV7-6 to TRBJ2-7, with 12 bases identical to TRBD1. The CDR3 has 15 residues. V lost 5 bases, J lost 6 bases, and 8 bases stayed unmatched. Germline CDR1 SGHVS, CDR2 FNYEAQ. The chain's CDR3 is CASSPGGTGGSEQYF. CDR3 nucleotide sequence: TGTGCCAGCAGCCCCGGAGGGACAGGGGGCAGCGAGCAGTACTTC.

The chain couples TRBV20-1 to TRBJ1-6; perhaps TRBD1 as D (6 bases). This CDR3 spans 10 amino acids. Between the trimmed V and J ends, which lost 5 bases and 13 bases, there was a span of 9 bases. Germline V gene data show CDR1 as DFQATT and CDR2 as SNEGSKA (reference sequence). The CDR3 DNA is TGCAGTGCTGCAGGGGATCCCCTCCACTTT. Its protein product is CSAAGDPLHF.

This clone was found once. The gene calls are TRBV6-5 and TRBJ1-6; tentatively, D is TRBD1 (5 bases). In germline, CDR1 is MNHEY, CDR2 SVGAGI. Trimming took 6 bases from V and 16 from J, leaving 25 bases between them. The length of the CDR3 is 15 residues. The CDR3 is CASRAAGGSRTSLHF. In nucleotides, the CDR3 is TGTGCCAGCAGGGCGGCGGGGGGGAGCCGGACGTCGCTCCACTTT.

V usage is TRBV27 and J usage is TRBJ1-2, with D perhaps TRBD1 (6 bases). From germline, CDR1 is MNHEY and CDR2 SMNVEV (reference sequence). The V end was cut by 5 bases, the J end by 4 bases, with 17 bases between. The CDR3 is 15 residues long. The CDR3 DNA is TGTGCCAGCAGTAGCGGACAGTTTTGGGGCTATGGCTACACCTTC. Its protein product is CASSSGQFWGYGYTF.

The chain recombines TRBV6-2 or TRBV6-3 with TRBJ2-2, with 11 bases aligning to TRBD2. V lost 4 bases, J lost 2 bases, and 3 bases stayed unmatched. Germline V gene data show CDR1 as MNHEY and CDR2 as SVGEGT. The CDR3 covers 16 residues. Written as DNA, the CDR3 is TGTGCCAGCAGTTTCACTAGCGGGGGAAACACCGGGGAGCTGTTTTTT. Residues: CASSFTSGGNTGELFF.